Below, one T cell receptor (beta chain) is given with its context. The method was immunoSEQ multiplex PCR; TCRdb's version includes in-frame clones alone and lacks a portion of them. The data contain under 95,000 clones, over 85% of them seen just once; the ten biggest clones take up 0.65% to 0.75%. The data were taken from a study of T cell changes during pregnancy in multiple sclerosis. CDR1 is SGHNT and CDR2 is YYREEE in the germline V gene (reference sequence). V was pared by 3 bases and J by 1 base, with 14 bases between. CDR3 length: 15 residues. Sample: peripheral blood, taken in the second trimester of pregnancy. The chain is built from TRBV5-4 and TRBJ2-7; D is ambiguous. The clonotype comes from a female donor in good health, enrolled as a control in a pregnancy study. CDR3 sequence: CASSSGQALSYEQYF. CDR3 sequence (DNA): TGTGCCAGCAGCTCCGGCCAGGCGCTTTCCTACGAGCAGTACTTC.